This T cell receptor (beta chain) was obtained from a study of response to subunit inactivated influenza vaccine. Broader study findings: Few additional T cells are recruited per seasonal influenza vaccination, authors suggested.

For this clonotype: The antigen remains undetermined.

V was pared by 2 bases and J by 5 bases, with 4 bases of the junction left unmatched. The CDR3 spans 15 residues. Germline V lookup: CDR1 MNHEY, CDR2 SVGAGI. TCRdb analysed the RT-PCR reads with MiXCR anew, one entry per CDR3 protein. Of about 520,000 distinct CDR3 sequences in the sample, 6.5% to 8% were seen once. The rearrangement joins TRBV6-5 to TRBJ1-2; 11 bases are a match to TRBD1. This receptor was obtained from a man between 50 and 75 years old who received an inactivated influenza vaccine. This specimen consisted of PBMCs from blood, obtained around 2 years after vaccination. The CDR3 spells CASSYGQGAGYGYTF. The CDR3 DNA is TGTGCCAGCAGTTACGGACAGGGGGCAGGGTATGGCTACACCTTC.